The T cell receptor (beta chain) under discussion was sequenced for a study of T cells after yellow fever vaccination. The ends lost 3 bases at V and 0 bases at J; junction bases unmatched: 7. The germline V gene has CDR1 KGHDR and CDR2 SFDVKD. This CDR3 has 17 residues. This clonotype was counted ten times or more. Researchers made TCR cDNA using 5'RACE template switching, and this step added a universal primer site and UMIs. Using its own MiXCR run on the 5' RACE reads, TCRdb lists one record per CDR3 protein. The sample holds 250,000 or so distinct CDR3 sequences; 3.6% are singletons and the top ten take 19%.

The source of this sequence is a man between 18 and 29 years old who received the YFV17D yellow fever vaccine. This sample comprised PBMCs, obtained 15 days after the yellow fever booster vaccination. This chain uses TRBV24-1 with TRBJ2-3; 8 bases agree with TRBD1. As DNA, the CDR3 is TGTGCCACCAGTGATGCTGCAGGGGGCTTTAGCACAGATACGCAGTATTTT. Residues: CATSDAAGGFSTDTQYF.